A single sample gave rise to the 14 T cell receptor beta chains below, sequenced in a study of shared clonotypes between healthy human individuals. Repertoires were generated with immunoSEQ multiplex PCR, while TCRdb's copy carries only in-frame clones and drops some. The data contain roughly 550,000 clones, 95% to 96% of them seen just once; the ten biggest clones take up around 0.11%. The naive CD8 subset, CD45RO-negative cells positively selected for CCR7, excluded terminally differentiated effector memory CD45RA+ cells. Source material: naive CD8+ T cells sorted from blood. The receptors derive from a woman between 25 and 40 years old in good health.

The chain uses TRBV7-2 and TRBJ2-6, with D maybe TRBD1 (5 bases). The CDR3 is 18 amino acids. Trimming shortened V by 0 bases and J by 4 bases, and 16 bases separated the two germline ends. Germline V gene sequence: CDR1 SGHTA, CDR2 FQGNSA. Here the CDR3 reads CASSLATVRFSGANVLTF. The CDR3 coding sequence is TGTGCCAGCAGCTTAGCGACAGTCCGTTTCTCCGGGGCCAACGTCCTGACTTTC.

J is TRBJ2-3 and V is TRBV2, with 7 bases matching TRBD2. The J segment lost 2 bases and the V segment lost 6 bases, leaving 14 bases of the junction unmatched. Germline V gives CDR1 SNHLY, CDR2 FYNNEI. The CDR3 spans 17 residues. The CDR3 nucleotides read TGTGCCAGCAGGGGGTGGGCGGGAGAGGATCTCACAGATACGCAGTATTTT. Its protein product is CASRGWAGEDLTDTQYF.

The chain employs TRBV9 and TRBJ1-3; D gene unclear. Trimming took 5 bases from V and 1 from J, leaving 13 bases between them. The germline V gene has CDR1 SGDLS and CDR2 YYNGEE. The length of the CDR3 is 15 residues. The CDR3 coding sequence is TGTGCCAGCAGAGAAGATGAGATATCTGGAAACACCATATATTTT. Translated: CASREDEISGNTIYF.

This clone was seen only once. The J gene is TRBJ2-7, the V gene TRBV5-4; perhaps D is TRBD1 or TRBD2 (5 bases each). V lost 3 bases to trimming and J lost 7 bases, with 20 bases between them. CDR1 is SGHNT, CDR2 YYREEE, per germline (reference sequence). The CDR3 sequence is 15 residues long. This CDR3 reads CASSSLLEGVTEQYF. The DNA for the CDR3 is TGTGCCAGCAGCTCCTTACTAGAAGGGGTAACGGAGCAGTACTTC.

This clone was observed once. The chain employs TRBV5-8 and TRBJ2-7, with unresolved D. Per germline, CDR1 SGHTS and CDR2 YDEGEE. The CDR3 is made up of 15 amino acids. The V gene lost 4 bases and the J gene lost 5 bases, with 19 bases spanning the gap. CDR3 sequence: CASSPMRKEWDEQYF. The CDR3 nucleotides are TGTGCCAGCAGCCCGATGAGAAAAGAATGGGACGAGCAGTACTTC.

The rearrangement links TRBV28 to TRBJ2-7; the D gene is possibly TRBD1 (5 bases). Germline values: CDR1 MDHEN, CDR2 SYDVKM. V lost 7 bases and J 6 bases, leaving 10 bases between the germline ends. The CDR3 sequence is 11 residues long. The CDR3 reads CASTRVGEQYF. DNA for the CDR3: TGTGCCAGCACCAGGGTTGGCGAGCAGTACTTC. The full variable domain, its missing parts supplied by reference TRBV28 and TRBJ2-7, is DVKVTQSSRYLVKRTGEKVFLECVQDMDHENMFWYRQDPGLGLRLIYFSYDVKMKEKGDIPEGYSVSREKKERFSLILESASTNQTSMYLCASTRVGEQYFGPGTRLTVT.

V usage is TRBV11-2 and J usage is TRBJ2-7; 14 bases match TRBD2. CDR3 length: 17 amino acids. Trimming at V came to 5 bases and at J to 4 bases, leaving 10 bases not matched to a gene. Germline CDR1 and CDR2: SGHAT and FQNNGV. CDR3 sequence (DNA): TGTGCCAGCAGCCTTCAGGGACTAGCGGGAGTTTCGTACGAGCAGTACTTC. Residues: CASSLQGLAGVSYEQYF.

The gene calls are TRBV5-1 and TRBJ2-2; no definite D call. Germline V gene lookup returns CDR1 SGHRS and CDR2 YFSETQ. V lost 4 bases and J 4 bases, leaving 8 bases between the germline ends. This CDR3 contains 13 residues. This chain's CDR3 is CASSLLTTGELFF. The CDR3 bases are TGCGCCAGCAGCCTCCTGACCACCGGGGAGCTGTTTTTT. Full variable domain (rest looked up from reference TRBV5-1 and TRBJ2-2): KAGVTQTPRYLIKTRGQQVTLSCSPISGHRSVSWYQQTPGQGLQFLFEYFSETQRNKGNFPGRFSGRQFSNSRSEMNVSTLELGDSALYLCASSLLTTGELFFGEGSRLTVL.

CDR3 sequence: CASSPGGYGYTF. In nucleotides, the CDR3 is TGTGCCAGCAGCCCAGGGGGCTATGGCTACACCTTC. The chain couples TRBV6-5 to TRBJ1-2; the match to TRBD1 covers 7 bases. V lost 6 bases and J lost 4; bases outside the gene matches: 2. The CDR3 has 12 residues. The V gene's germline CDR1 is MNHEY and CDR2 SVGAGI.

The chain joins TRBV25-1 to TRBJ2-5, with D perhaps matching TRBD1 (6 bases). From germline, CDR1 is MGHDK and CDR2 SYGVNS. There are 14 residues in the CDR3. V was cut by 3 bases and J by 11 bases, with 19 bases left in between. In nucleotides, the CDR3 is TGTGCCAGCAGTGATGAAGGACAGAATTTGGCGCAGTACTTC. Protein: CASSDEGQNLAQYF.

This clone was seen once. This chain joins TRBV9 and TRBJ2-3; TRBD1 agrees at 7 bases. This CDR3 contains 16 residues. V lost 0 bases to trimming and J lost 4 bases; unmatched junction nucleotides: 8. In germline, CDR1 is SGDLS, CDR2 YYNGEE. The CDR3 here is CASSVAGGGGPDTQYF. The CDR3 region has the DNA TGTGCCAGCAGCGTAGCAGGGGGTGGTGGGCCAGATACGCAGTATTTT. The full variable domain, in which reference TRBV9 and TRBJ2-3 provide the parts outside the CDR3, is DSGVTQTPKHLITATGQRVTLRCSPRSGDLSVYWYQQSLDQGLQFLIQYYNGEERAKGNILERFSAQQFPDLHSELNLSSLELGDSALYFCASSVAGGGGPDTQYFGPGTRLTVL.

The chain uses TRBV27 and TRBJ2-7; 9 positions agree with TRBD1. CDR3 size: 15 residues. The trim removed 1 base at V and 6 bases at J, leaving 7 bases unmatched. In germline, CDR1 is MNHEY, CDR2 SMNVEV (reference sequence). The CDR3: CASSLYGTGFFEQYF. CDR3 sequence (DNA): TGTGCCAGCAGTTTATACGGGACAGGGTTCTTCGAGCAGTACTTC.

J is TRBJ2-3 and V is TRBV11-2, with a tentative D call TRBD1 (5 bases). Trimming stripped 1 base from V and 6 bases from J, with 17 bases between. CDR1 SGHAT and CDR2 FQNNGV come from the germline V gene. This CDR3 comprises 16 residues. CDR3 residues: CASSLAQARAWDTQYF. DNA for the CDR3: TGTGCCAGCAGCTTAGCCCAGGCCAGGGCGTGGGATACGCAGTATTTT.

The V and J genes are TRBV11-2 and TRBJ2-1; D is unresolved. Deletions cut 5 bases from V and 5 bases from J, with 16 bases between. Germline CDR1 reads SGHAT; CDR2 reads FQNNGV. The CDR3 contains 15 residues. CDR3 in amino acids: CASSPSFDENNEQFF. CDR3 bases: TGTGCCAGCAGCCCTAGTTTCGACGAGAACAATGAGCAGTTCTTC.